This T cell receptor beta chain was documented in a study of glioma-infiltrating T cells. CDR3 size: 16 residues. Germline V gene lookup returns CDR1 SGHAT and CDR2 FQDESV (reference sequence). Trimming stripped 1 base from V and 0 bases from J, with 10 bases between. Amplification of TCR alpha and beta CDR3 regions from RNA used iRepertoire nested multiplex PCR. Each CDR3 protein gets one entry after TCRdb re-called the multiplex PCR reads with MiXCR. The sample lists about 89,000 distinct CDR3 sequences, about 25% occurring once. This clonotype was counted a few times. V and J are TRBV11-1 and TRBJ1-3; a weak D match, TRBD1 (5 bases). The sequenced sample consisted of glioma tissue, nonneoplastic brain tissue, or PBMCs (not recorded which). The sequence derives from a human donor with low-grade glioma or glioblastoma, undergoing nonglioma brain surgery, or in good health (not recorded which). The DNA of the CDR3 is TGTGCCAGCAGCTTAGTCGGGACCGGCTCTGGAAACACCATATATTTT. Translated, it gives CASSLVGTGSGNTIYF. Filled out from reference TRBV11-1 and TRBJ1-3, the complete variable domain reads EAEVAQSPRYKITEKSQAVAFWCDPISGHATLYWYRQILGQGPELLVQFQDESVVDDSQLPKDRFSAERLKGVDSTLKIQPAELGDSAMYLCASSLVGTGSGNTIYFGEGSWLTVV.